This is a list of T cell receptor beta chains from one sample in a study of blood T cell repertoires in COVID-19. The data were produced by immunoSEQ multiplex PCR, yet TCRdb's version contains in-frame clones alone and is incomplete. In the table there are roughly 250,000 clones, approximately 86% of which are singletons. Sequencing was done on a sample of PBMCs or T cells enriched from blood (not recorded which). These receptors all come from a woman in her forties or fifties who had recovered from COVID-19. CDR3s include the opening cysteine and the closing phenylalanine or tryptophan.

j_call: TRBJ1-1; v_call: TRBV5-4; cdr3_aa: CASSGQLNTEAFF
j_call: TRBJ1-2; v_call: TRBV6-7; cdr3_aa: CASSYSLAGRASGYTF
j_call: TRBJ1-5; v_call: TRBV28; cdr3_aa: CASSFPGTVPFNSNQPQHF
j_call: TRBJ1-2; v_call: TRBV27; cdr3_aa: CASRHLRVTPSGGYTF
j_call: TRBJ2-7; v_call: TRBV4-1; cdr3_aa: CASSQDQGYEQYF
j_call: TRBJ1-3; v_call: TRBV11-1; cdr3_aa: CASSLFSGRNTIYF
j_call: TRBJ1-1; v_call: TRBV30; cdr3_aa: CASRDSLKAEAFF
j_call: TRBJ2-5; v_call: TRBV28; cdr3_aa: CASSTLAGVFLGQETQYF
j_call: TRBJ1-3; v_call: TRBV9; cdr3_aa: CASSQGPGNTIYF
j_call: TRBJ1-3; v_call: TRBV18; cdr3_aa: CASSPRTENGNTIYF
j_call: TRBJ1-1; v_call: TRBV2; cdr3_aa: CASSVGQNTEAFF
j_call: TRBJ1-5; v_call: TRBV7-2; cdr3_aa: CASTKTGVNQPQHF
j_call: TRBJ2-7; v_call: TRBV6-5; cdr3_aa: CASSRRGPGSYEQYF
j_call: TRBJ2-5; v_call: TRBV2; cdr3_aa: CASSLGPVETQYF
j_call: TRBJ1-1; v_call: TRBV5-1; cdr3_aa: CASSFRGRMHTEAFF
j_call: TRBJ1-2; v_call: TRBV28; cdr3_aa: CASSLRGGELGYTF
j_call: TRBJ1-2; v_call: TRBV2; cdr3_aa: CASSNEGAQYLGYTF
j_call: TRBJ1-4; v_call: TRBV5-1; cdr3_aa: CASSSSATNEKLFF
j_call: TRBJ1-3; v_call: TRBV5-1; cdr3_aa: CASSLSGLGNTIYF
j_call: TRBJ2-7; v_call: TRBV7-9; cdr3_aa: CASSLGVPDYEQYF
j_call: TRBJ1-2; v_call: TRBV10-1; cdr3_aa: CASSENPDAYGYTF
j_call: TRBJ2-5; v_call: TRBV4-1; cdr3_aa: CASSQSQGFAETQYF
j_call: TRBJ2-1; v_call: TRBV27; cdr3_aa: CASSPGVSSYNEQFF
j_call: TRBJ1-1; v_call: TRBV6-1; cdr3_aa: CASSEPYRGQEAFF
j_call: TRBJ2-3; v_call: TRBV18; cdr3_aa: CASSPYEKTGASTDTQYF
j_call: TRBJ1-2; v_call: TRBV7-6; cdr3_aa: CASSLAPGQGPGHRVGYTF
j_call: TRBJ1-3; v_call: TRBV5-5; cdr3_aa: CASRATGGTGNTIYF
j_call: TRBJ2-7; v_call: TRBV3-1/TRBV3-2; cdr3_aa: CASSQTSGGLLGEQYF
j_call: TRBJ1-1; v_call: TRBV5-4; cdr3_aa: CASSARVVWTGPTEAFF
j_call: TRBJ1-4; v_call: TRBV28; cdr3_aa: CASSGAGRPSKEKLFF
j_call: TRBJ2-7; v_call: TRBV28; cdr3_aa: CASRPPTVSATYEQYF